This entry is about one T cell receptor beta chain. The record originates from a study of blood T cell repertoires in COVID-19. Turning to the study itself: Samples taken during acute and convalescent COVID-19 were collected in the United States, Italy and Spain. Nucleic acid was either cDNA or gDNA, and it came from T cells, B-cell-depleted T cells, or PBMCs.

Per the original data handling: Using reference gene primer amplification, nucleated cell counts were estimated. Repertoires were generated with immunoSEQ multiplex PCR, while TCRdb's copy carries only in-frame clones and drops some. That table is the source of V, J and clone size, and D and trimming were worked out from the DNA. The profile shows 170,000 or so clones, over 80% of them singletons. The CDR3 runs to 14 residues. Germline CDR1 and CDR2: SGHTA and FQGNSA. V dropped 5 bases and J dropped 5; count of bases not matched to a gene: 8. The chain couples TRBV7-2 to TRBJ2-7; 8 nucleotides line up with TRBD1. The sequenced material came from peripheral blood. This receptor was identified in a woman in her fifties or sixties with acute or convalescent COVID-19. The CDR3 coding sequence is TGTGCCAGCAGCCAACGACAGGGGTTCAACGAGCAGTACTTC. Translation: CASSQRQGFNEQYF.